There are a few counts of the clone carrying this TCR beta chain. Its antigen is undetermined. The sample belongs to a study of blood T cells in healthy people across ages. The second PCR ran about 6 to 11 cycles with a sample-barcoded 5' primer and J-beta primers. TCRdb called the 5' RACE reads again in MiXCR, with one record for every CDR3 protein. The table shows 700,000 to 900,000 distinct CDR3 sequences, with approximately 53% occurring only once. Germline CDR1 reads MNHEY; CDR2 reads SVGEGT. The CDR3 covers 15 residues. V lost 5 bases and J lost 14; bases outside the gene matches: 17. In each sample, at least 7 million PBMCs were isolated. Study results and caveats: Age advanced and TCR beta diversity per million T cells fell, roughly linearly.

V is TRBV6-2 or TRBV6-3 and J is TRBJ2-3; TRBD2 agrees at 9 bases. The sequence was collected from a man older than 75 in good health. The sample comprised blood. CDR3 amino acids: CASSPSLAGRLYAYF. The CDR3 DNA follows: TGTGCCAGCAGTCCCTCCCTAGCGGGAAGGCTATACGCGTATTTT.